Listed here are 17 T cell receptor beta chains from one sample, sequenced in a study of CD8+CD57+ T cells in acquired aplastic anemia. Investigators profiled TCR beta VDJ and CDR3 from genomic DNA template. MiXCR, run by TCRdb on the reads, gives a single entry per CDR3 protein. In the table there are just over 450,000 distinct CDR3 sequences, around a third of which are singletons. Individuals selected for sequencing had exhibited CD8+CD57+ cell expansion on flow cytometry. The sample taken for sequencing was sorted CD4+, CD8+, or CD8+CD57+ T cells (not recorded which) from PBMCs. These receptors all stem from a human donor with aplastic anemia.

DNA for the CDR3: TGTGCCACCAGCAGAGCTCGCGGGACTAGCGGGAATTCTGGCTACACCTTC. This gives the protein CATSRARGTSGNSGYTF. This chain connects TRBV15 to TRBJ1-2, with D perhaps matching TRBD1 (5 bases). V was clipped by 1 base and J by 7 bases, with 22 bases between them. Germline V gives CDR1 LNHNV, CDR2 YYDKDF (reference sequence). The CDR3 contains 17 residues.

The chain carries TRBV7-2 and TRBJ2-7, with 11 bases matching TRBD1. Germline values: CDR1 SGHTA, CDR2 FQGNSA. CDR3 length equals 15 residues. The V gene end was trimmed by 6 bases and the J gene end by 4 bases; junction bases not matched to a gene: 8. The DNA for the CDR3 is TGTGCCAGCAGGGGATTGGGACAGGGGGTGTACGAGCAGTACTTC. Its protein product is CASRGLGQGVYEQYF.

This clonotype was picked up a small number of times. The chain couples TRBV5-1 to TRBJ2-6, with a weak D call TRBD2 (6 bases). CDR1 is SGHRS and CDR2 is YFSETQ in the germline V gene. V was pared by 6 bases and J by 2 bases, with 12 bases between. The CDR3 is 15 residues long. The CDR3 DNA reads TGCGCCAGCAACGACGGGGGAGCTGGGGCCAACGTCCTGACTTTC. Its translation: CASNDGGAGANVLTF.

This clonotype was counted many times. V gene TRBV19 combines with J gene TRBJ1-4, with D uncertain. The CDR3 length is 14 residues. Trimming stripped 3 bases from V and 0 bases from J, with 5 bases between. Germline CDR1 LNHDA, CDR2 SQIVND (reference sequence). CDR3 region: CASSMSATNEKLFF. CDR3 nucleotides: TGTGCCAGTAGTATGAGCGCAACTAATGAAAAACTGTTTTTT.

About this clonotype: This clone may be a read error of a much larger clone one base away. The genes are TRBV20-1 and TRBJ2-7, with D possibly being TRBD1 (6 bases). The CDR3 consists of 14 residues. Germline V gene sequence: CDR1 DFQATT, CDR2 SNEGSKA (reference sequence). CDR3: CRARPIDRPYEQYF. As DNA, the CDR3 is TGCCGTGCTAGACCTATTGACAGGCCCTACGAGCAGTACTTC.

The chain uses TRBV7-2 and TRBJ1-3; no firm D call. The CDR3 is 18 amino acids. Deletions cut 2 bases from V and 0 bases from J, with 17 bases between. Germline-derived CDR1 and CDR2 are SGHTA and FQGNSA. The CDR3 DNA follows: TGTGCCAGCAGCTTAATCCCCCCAAATCCGGGCTCTGGAAACACCATATATTTT. This gives the protein CASSLIPPNPGSGNTIYF.

This clonotype has more than one count but fewer than ten. J is TRBJ2-2 and V is TRBV20-1, with D tentatively TRBD1 (6 bases). Trimming cost V 1 base and J 0 bases, with 15 bases left between them. The germline CDR1 and CDR2 sequences are DFQATT and SNEGSKA (reference sequence). This CDR3 comprises 17 residues. The CDR3 loop reads CSARGEIRGSNTGELFF. The DNA for the CDR3 is TGCAGTGCTAGAGGAGAAATCAGGGGATCGAACACCGGGGAGCTGTTTTTT.

The chain links TRBV29-1 to TRBJ2-3, with 9 positions matching TRBD1. V shed 4 bases and J 3 bases; nucleotides not matched to a gene: 2. This CDR3 is 13 amino acids long. In germline, CDR1 is SQVTM, CDR2 ANQGSEA. The CDR3 DNA reads as TGCAGCGTTGCGGGACAGGGAACAGATACGCAGTATTTT. It yields the protein CSVAGQGTDTQYF.

For this clonotype: A much larger clone differs from this one at a single base, so this may be a read error. This sequence joins TRBV24-1 and TRBJ2-1; 9 bases match TRBD2. CDR3 length equals 15 residues. Germline values: CDR1 KGHDR, CDR2 SFDVKD. The trim removed 5 bases at V and 3 bases at J, leaving 4 bases unmatched. CDR3 nucleotides: TGTGCCACCAGTGTCAGCGGGAGGTACTACAATGAGCAGTTCTTC. It is translated as CATSVSGRYYNEQFF.

This clonotype has more than one count but fewer than ten. The chain recombines TRBV3-1 with TRBJ1-1; D is ambiguous. This CDR3 has 14 amino acids. The V gene lost 1 base and the J gene lost 4 bases, with 10 bases spanning the gap. The germline CDR1 and CDR2 sequences are LGHDT and YNNKEL (reference sequence). The CDR3 sequence: CASSQGGPSTEAFF. The DNA of the CDR3 is TGTGCCAGCAGCCAAGGCGGGCCGAGCACTGAAGCTTTCTTT. Full variable domain (rest looked up from reference TRBV3-1 and TRBJ1-1): DTAVSQTPKYLVTQMGNDKSIKCEQNLGHDTMYWYKQDSKKFLKIMFSYNNKELIINETVPNRFSPKSPDKAHLNLHINSLELGDSAVYFCASSQGGPSTEAFFGQGTRLTVV.

This clonotype was detected many times. The chain recombines TRBV24-1 with TRBJ1-5, with D possibly TRBD1 on 5 matching bases. V was trimmed by 5 bases and J by 4 bases, leaving 14 bases between them. The CDR3 runs to 15 residues. CDR1 is KGHDR, CDR2 SFDVKD, per germline. The CDR3 DNA is TGTGCCACCAGTGGGGGGGACGGTAATAATCAGCCCCAGCATTTT. Protein sequence: CATSGGDGNNQPQHF.

The chain combines TRBV6-1 with TRBJ2-7; D is possibly TRBD2 (6 bases). The CDR3 covers 15 residues. Between the trimmed V and J ends, which lost 5 bases and 2 bases, there was a span of 16 bases. Germline CDR1 MNHNS, CDR2 SASEGT. Here the CDR3 reads CASSRLEGGTYEQYF. CDR3 sequence (DNA): TGTGCCAGCAGTCGCCTGGAAGGCGGGACCTACGAGCAGTACTTC.

The V gene is TRBV12-3 or TRBV12-4, the J gene TRBJ2-7; 8 bases line up with TRBD1. The CDR3 extends over 14 amino acids. J was trimmed by 5 bases and V by 5 bases; bases with no gene match: 8. The CDR3 sequence is CASSDASGGDEQYF. The CDR3 bases are TGTGCCAGCAGTGATGCGTCAGGGGGCGACGAGCAGTACTTC.

A few counts support this clonotype. V is TRBV7-3 and J is TRBJ1-2; D unresolved. Germline V CDR1 and CDR2: SGHTA, FQGTGA. Trimming removed 0 bases at V and 6 bases at J, with 17 bases between. The CDR3 runs to 16 residues. As DNA, the CDR3 is TGTGCCAGCAGCTTAACCCCGCGAGTAGGGCGCGATGGCTACACCTTC. Its translation is CASSLTPRVGRDGYTF.

This clonotype was counted a few times. This sequence joins TRBV30 and TRBJ1-3; D possibly corresponds to TRBD1 (5 bases). V lost 1 base and J 4 bases, leaving 11 bases between the germline ends. Germline V gives CDR1 GTSNPN, CDR2 SVGIG (reference sequence). The CDR3 is 14 amino acids. CDR3 in DNA: TGTGCCTGGAGTGCTCGGGGGTACGGAAACACCATATATTTT. Encoded protein: CAWSARGYGNTIYF.

CDR3 in amino acids: CAISMDSPDTSNYGYTF. The CDR3 DNA is TGTGCCATCAGCATGGACAGCCCGGACACTTCTAACTATGGCTACACCTTC. J is TRBJ1-2 and V is TRBV10-3, with D perhaps matching TRBD1 (6 bases). The length of the CDR3 is 17 residues. Germline V gives CDR1 ENHRY, CDR2 SYGVKD. V lost 6 bases to trimming and J lost 0 bases, with 20 bases between them.

At least ten counts were recorded for this clonotype. The chain recombines TRBV29-1 with TRBJ2-1; TRBD2 is a possible D gene (5 bases). Looked up from germline, CDR1 is SQVTM and CDR2 is ANQGSEA. This CDR3 contains 13 residues. Trimming removed 6 bases at V and 1 base at J, with 10 bases between. DNA of the CDR3: TGCAGCGTGGCTAGAGGGTCCTACAATGAGCAGTTCTTC. This translates into CSVARGSYNEQFF.